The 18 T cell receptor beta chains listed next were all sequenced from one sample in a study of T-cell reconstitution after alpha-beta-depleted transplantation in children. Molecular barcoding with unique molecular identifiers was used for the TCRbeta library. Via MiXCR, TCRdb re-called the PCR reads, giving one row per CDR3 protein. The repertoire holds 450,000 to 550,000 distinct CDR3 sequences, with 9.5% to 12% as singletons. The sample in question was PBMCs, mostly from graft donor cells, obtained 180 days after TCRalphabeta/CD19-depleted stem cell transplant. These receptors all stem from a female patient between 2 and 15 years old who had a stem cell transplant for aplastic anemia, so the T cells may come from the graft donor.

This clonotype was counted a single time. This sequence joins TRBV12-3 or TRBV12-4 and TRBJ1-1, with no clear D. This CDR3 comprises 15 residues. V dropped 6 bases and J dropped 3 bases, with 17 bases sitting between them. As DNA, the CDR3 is TGTGCCAGCAGCCCTGCCTCGACCGTGGACACTGAAGCTTTCTTT. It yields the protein CASSPASTVDTEAFF.

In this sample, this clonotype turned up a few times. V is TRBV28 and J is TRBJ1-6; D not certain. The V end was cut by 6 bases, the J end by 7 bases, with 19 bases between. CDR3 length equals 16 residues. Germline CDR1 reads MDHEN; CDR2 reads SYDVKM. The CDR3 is CASRLPHPIGNSPLHF. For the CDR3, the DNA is TGTGCCAGCAGACTTCCCCACCCAATCGGAAATTCACCCCTCCACTTT.

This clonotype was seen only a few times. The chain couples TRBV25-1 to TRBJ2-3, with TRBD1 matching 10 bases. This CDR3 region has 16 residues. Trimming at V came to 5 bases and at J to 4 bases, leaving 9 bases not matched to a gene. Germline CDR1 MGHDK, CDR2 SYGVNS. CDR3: CASSQPGQGSSDTQYF. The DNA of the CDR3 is TGTGCCAGCAGTCAACCGGGACAGGGGAGCTCAGATACGCAGTATTTT.

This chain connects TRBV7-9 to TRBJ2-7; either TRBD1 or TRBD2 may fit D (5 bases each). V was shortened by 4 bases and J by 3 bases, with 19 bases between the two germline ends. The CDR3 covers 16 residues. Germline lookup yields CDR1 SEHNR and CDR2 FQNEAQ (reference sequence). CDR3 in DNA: TGTGCCAGCAGCTCCTGGTCACAGGAGGCCCTCTACGAGCAGTACGTC. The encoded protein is CASSSWSQEALYEQYV.

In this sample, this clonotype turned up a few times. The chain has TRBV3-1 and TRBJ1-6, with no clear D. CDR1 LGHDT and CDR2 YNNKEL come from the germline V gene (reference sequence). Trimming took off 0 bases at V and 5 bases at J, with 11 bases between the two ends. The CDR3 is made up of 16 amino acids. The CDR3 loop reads CASSQDYGGDNSPLHF. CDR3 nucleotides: TGTGCCAGCAGCCAAGATTATGGCGGGGATAATTCACCCCTCCACTTT.

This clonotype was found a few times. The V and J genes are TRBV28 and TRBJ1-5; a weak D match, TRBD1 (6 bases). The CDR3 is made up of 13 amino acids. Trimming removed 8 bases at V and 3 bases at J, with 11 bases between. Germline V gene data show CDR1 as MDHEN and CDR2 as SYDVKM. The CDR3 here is CASGGGTNQPQHF. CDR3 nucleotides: TGTGCCAGCGGAGGGGGTACCAATCAGCCCCAGCATTTT.

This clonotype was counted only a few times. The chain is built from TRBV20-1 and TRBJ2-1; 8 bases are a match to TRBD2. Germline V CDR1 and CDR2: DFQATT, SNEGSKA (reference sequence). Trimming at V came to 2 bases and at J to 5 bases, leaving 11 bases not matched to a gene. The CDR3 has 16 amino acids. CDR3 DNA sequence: TGCAGTGCTAGAAGAGGGACCCTACTAGCGGACAATGAGCAGTTCTTC. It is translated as CSARRGTLLADNEQFF.

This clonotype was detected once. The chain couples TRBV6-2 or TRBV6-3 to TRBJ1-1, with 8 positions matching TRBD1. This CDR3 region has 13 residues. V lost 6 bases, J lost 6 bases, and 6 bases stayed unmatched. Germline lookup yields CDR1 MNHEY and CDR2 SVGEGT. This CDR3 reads CASSVRTGSEAFF. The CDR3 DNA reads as TGTGCCAGCAGCGTCAGGACAGGGTCTGAAGCTTTCTTT.

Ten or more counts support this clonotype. DNA for the CDR3: TGTGCCACCAGTGATCCCTACGAGCAGTACGTC. Its translation: CATSDPYEQYV. The chain joins TRBV24-1 to TRBJ2-7; D gene unclear. V was clipped by 3 bases and J by 2 bases, with 1 base between them. CDR1 is KGHDR, CDR2 SFDVKD, per germline. CDR3 length: 11 amino acids.

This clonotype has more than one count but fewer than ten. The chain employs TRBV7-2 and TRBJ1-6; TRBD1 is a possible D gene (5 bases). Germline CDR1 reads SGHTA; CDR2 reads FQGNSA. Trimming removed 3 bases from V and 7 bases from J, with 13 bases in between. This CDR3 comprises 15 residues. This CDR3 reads CASSLGGAPNSPLHF. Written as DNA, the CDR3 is TGTGCCAGCAGCTTGGGTGGGGCCCCAAATTCACCCCTCCACTTT.

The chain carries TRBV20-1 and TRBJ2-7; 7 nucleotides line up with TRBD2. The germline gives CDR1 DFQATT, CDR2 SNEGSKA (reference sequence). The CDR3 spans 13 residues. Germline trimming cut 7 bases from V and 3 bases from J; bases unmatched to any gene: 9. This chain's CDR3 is CSGEGGPDYEQYF. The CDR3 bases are TGCAGTGGAGAGGGAGGGCCCGACTACGAGCAGTACTTC.

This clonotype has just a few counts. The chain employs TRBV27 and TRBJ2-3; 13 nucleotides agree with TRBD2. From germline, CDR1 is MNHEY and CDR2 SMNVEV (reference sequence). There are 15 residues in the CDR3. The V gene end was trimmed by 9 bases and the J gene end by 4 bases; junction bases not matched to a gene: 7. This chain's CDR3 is CASLKLAGGADTQYF. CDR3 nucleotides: TGTGCCAGTCTCAAACTAGCGGGAGGGGCAGATACGCAGTATTTT.

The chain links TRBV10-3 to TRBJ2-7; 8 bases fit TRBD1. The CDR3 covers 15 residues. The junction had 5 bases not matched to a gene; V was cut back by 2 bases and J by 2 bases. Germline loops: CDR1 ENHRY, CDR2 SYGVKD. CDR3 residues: CAISEPGGPTYEQYV. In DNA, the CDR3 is TGTGCCATCAGTGAGCCAGGGGGCCCCACCTACGAGCAGTACGTC.

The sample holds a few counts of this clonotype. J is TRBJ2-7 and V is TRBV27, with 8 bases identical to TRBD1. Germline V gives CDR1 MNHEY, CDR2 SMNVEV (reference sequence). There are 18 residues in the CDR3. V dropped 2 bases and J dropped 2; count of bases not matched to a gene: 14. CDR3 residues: CASSLRAPGTGDTYEQYF. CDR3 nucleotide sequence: TGTGCCAGCAGTTTAAGGGCCCCTGGGACAGGCGACACCTACGAGCAGTACTTC.

The CDR3 region has the DNA TGTGCCACCTTCCCGGGACTAGCGGGTCTCAATGAGCAGTTCTTC. This codes for CATFPGLAGLNEQFF. This chain joins TRBV19 and TRBJ2-1; 12 nucleotides align to TRBD2. Germline V CDR1 and CDR2: LNHDA, SQIVND (reference sequence). The CDR3 is made up of 15 amino acids. After removal of 10 bases from V and 6 bases from J, the junction contained 10 bases not matched to a gene.

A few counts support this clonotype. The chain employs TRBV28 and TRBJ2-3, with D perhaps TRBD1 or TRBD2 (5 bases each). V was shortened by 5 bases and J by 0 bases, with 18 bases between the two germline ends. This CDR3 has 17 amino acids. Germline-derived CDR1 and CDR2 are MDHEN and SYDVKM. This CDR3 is CASSLGAGDLSTDTQYF. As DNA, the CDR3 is TGTGCCAGCAGTCTCGGGGCGGGCGATTTAAGCACAGATACGCAGTATTTT. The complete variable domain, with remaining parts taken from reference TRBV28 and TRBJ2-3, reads DVKVTQSSRYLVKRTGEKVFLECVQDMDHENMFWYRQDPGLGLRLIYFSYDVKMKEKGDIPEGYSVSREKKERFSLILESASTNQTSMYLCASSLGAGDLSTDTQYFGPGTRLTVL.

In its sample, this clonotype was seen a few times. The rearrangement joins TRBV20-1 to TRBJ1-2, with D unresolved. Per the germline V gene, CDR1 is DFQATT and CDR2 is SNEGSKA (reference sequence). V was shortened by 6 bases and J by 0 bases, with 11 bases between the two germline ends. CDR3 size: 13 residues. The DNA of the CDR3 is TGCAGTGCCCGACCCATAGCTAACTATGGCTACACCTTC. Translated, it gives CSARPIANYGYTF.

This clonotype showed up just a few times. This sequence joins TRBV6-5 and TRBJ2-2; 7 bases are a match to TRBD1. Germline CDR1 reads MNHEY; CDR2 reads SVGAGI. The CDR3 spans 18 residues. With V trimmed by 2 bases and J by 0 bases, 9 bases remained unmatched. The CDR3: CASSYTLDRPSNTGELFF. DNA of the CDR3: TGTGCCAGCAGTTACACACTGGACAGGCCGTCGAACACCGGGGAGCTGTTTTTT.